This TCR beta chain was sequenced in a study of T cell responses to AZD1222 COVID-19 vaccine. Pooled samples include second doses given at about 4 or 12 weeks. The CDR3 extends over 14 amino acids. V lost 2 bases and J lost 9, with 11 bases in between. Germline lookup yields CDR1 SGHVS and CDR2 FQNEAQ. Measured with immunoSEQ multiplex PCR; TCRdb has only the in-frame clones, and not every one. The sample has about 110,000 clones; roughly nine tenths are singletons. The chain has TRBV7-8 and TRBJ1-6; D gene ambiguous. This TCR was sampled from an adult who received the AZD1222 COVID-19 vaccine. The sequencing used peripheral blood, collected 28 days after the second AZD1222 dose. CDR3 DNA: TGTGCCAGCAGCTTAAGTACGGGCGGTTCACCCCTCCACTTT. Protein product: CASSLSTGGSPLHF.